Shown below are 25 T cell receptor beta chains from a single sample sequenced in a study of T cells after yellow fever vaccination. TCRdb re-derived calls from the 5' RACE reads in MiXCR, one entry per CDR3 protein. The table records about 300,000 distinct CDR3 sequences, about 10% of them present only once. The source was CD4+ T cells sorted from PBMCs, collected 5 days after the yellow fever booster vaccination. The receptors were gathered from a man between 18 and 29 years old who received the YFV17D yellow fever vaccine.

V gene TRBV15 combines with J gene TRBJ1-2; D remains unclear. This CDR3 contains 13 residues. The V gene's germline CDR1 is LNHNV and CDR2 YYDKDF (reference sequence). The V end was cut by 1 base, the J end by 4 bases, with 7 bases between. The CDR3 bases are TGTGCCACCAGCAGAGGTAGAACCTATGGCTACACCTTC. Amino acid sequence: CATSRGRTYGYTF.

This chain links TRBV12-3 or TRBV12-4 with TRBJ1-1, with D possibly being TRBD1 (5 bases). V was cut by 3 bases and J by 0 bases, with 8 bases left in between. The CDR3 runs to 14 residues. As DNA, the CDR3 is TGTGCCAGCAGTTTGGACAATCTGAACACTGAAGCTTTCTTT. This codes for CASSLDNLNTEAFF.

The chain carries TRBV3-1 and TRBJ1-2; D remains ambiguous. Trimming shortened V by 1 base and J by 2 bases, and 17 bases separated the two germline ends. CDR3 length: 17 residues. In germline, CDR1 is LGHDT, CDR2 YNNKEL (reference sequence). The CDR3 loop reads CASSQGNDALGNYGYTF. CDR3 nucleotides: TGTGCCAGCAGCCAAGGGAACGACGCACTTGGGAACTATGGCTACACCTTC.

This clonotype was counted between two and nine times. The J gene is TRBJ1-2, the V gene TRBV5-1; possible D gene TRBD1, 5 bases. The CDR3 is 16 amino acids. Germline CDR1 reads SGHRS; CDR2 reads YFSETQ. Between the trimmed V and J ends, which lost 0 bases and 2 bases, there was a span of 14 bases. The chain's CDR3 is CASSLDGTYLNYGYTF. In DNA, the CDR3 is TGCGCCAGCAGCTTGGACGGGACGTACCTAAACTATGGCTACACCTTC.

Ten or more counts support this clonotype. V usage is TRBV4-1 and J usage is TRBJ2-3, with D unresolved. V was pared by 1 base and J by 0 bases, with 11 bases between. The CDR3 sequence is 16 residues long. CDR1 is MGHRA and CDR2 is YSYEKL in the germline V gene. This CDR3 is CASSQVNLVSTDTQYF. CDR3 DNA sequence: TGCGCCAGCAGCCAAGTCAACCTAGTGAGCACAGATACGCAGTATTTT.

V is TRBV6-5 and J is TRBJ1-2; D not resolved. The CDR3 sequence is 16 residues long. V lost 8 bases, J lost 5 bases, and 24 bases lay in between. Germline CDR1 reads MNHEY; CDR2 reads SVGAGI. The CDR3 DNA reads TGTGCCAGCTCATCAGAGGGATTGGGGTACGGATATGGCTACACCTTC. Its protein product is CASSSEGLGYGYGYTF.

This rearrangement joins TRBV12-3 or TRBV12-4 to TRBJ2-3; 7 positions match TRBD2. V was clipped by 6 bases and J by 2 bases; unmatched bases: 11. There are 16 residues in the CDR3. As DNA, the CDR3 is TGTGCCAGCAGCCTACTAAGCGGGGCTCTCACAGATACGCAGTATTTT. It is translated as CASSLLSGALTDTQYF.

J is TRBJ2-7 and V is TRBV10-3; 8 nucleotides align to TRBD1. Losses at the gene ends were 6 bases for V and 5 bases for J; bases not matched to a gene: 6. Germline CDR1 reads ENHRY; CDR2 reads SYGVKD. The CDR3 totals 13 residues. As DNA, the CDR3 is TGTGCCATCAGAGGACAGGGATCCAACGAGCAGTACGTC. Translating it yields CAIRGQGSNEQYV.

This clonotype was observed a handful of times. This chain joins TRBV12-3 or TRBV12-4 and TRBJ2-6; 13 positions match TRBD2. V trimming: 8 bases; J trimming: 4 bases; junction bases outside the gene matches: 8. CDR3 length: 17 amino acids. The CDR3 loop is CASGTSGGAPGANVLTF. Here the CDR3 DNA reads TGTGCCAGCGGAACTAGCGGGGGGGCGCCCGGGGCCAACGTCCTGACTTTC.

The rearrangement links TRBV15 to TRBJ1-5, with unresolved D. Per germline, CDR1 LNHNV and CDR2 YYDKDF (reference sequence). Deletions cut 0 bases from V and 7 bases from J, with 19 bases between. The CDR3 extends over 17 amino acids. CDR3 loop: CATSRDRERAGGQPQHF. The CDR3 DNA sequence: TGTGCCACCAGCAGAGATCGGGAACGGGCAGGAGGGCAGCCCCAGCATTTT.

This clonotype was picked up many times. The J gene is TRBJ2-7, the V gene TRBV11-2, with a weak D call TRBD2 (6 bases). The CDR3 is made up of 16 amino acids. Germline CDR1 is SGHAT and CDR2 is FQNNGV. Trimming stripped 5 bases from V and 2 bases from J, with 19 bases between. CDR3 in amino acids: CASSRWGSGPAYEQYV. The CDR3 nucleotides read TGTGCCAGCAGCCGATGGGGGAGCGGGCCAGCCTACGAGCAGTACGTC.

This clonotype has more than one count but fewer than ten. The chain is built from TRBV18 and TRBJ2-7; TRBD2 might be the D (6 bases). This CDR3 has 15 amino acids. V was pared by 0 bases and J by 4 bases, with 13 bases between. The V gene's germline CDR1 is KGHSH and CDR2 LQKENI. CDR3 region: CASSPPEGISYEQYF. The CDR3 region has the DNA TGTGCCAGCTCACCACCGGAGGGGATCTCGTACGAGCAGTACTTC.

In the case of this clonotype: It is likely a read error, because the conserved phenylalanine at the end of the CDR3 is missing. The DNA is omitted, as the CDR3 cannot be located on it reliably, and the CDR3 follows TCRdb's listing. The chain combines TRBV21-1 with TRBJ1-2; the table's D call of TRBD1 was not tested on the DNA. TRBV21-1 is an annotated pseudogene. The CDR3 extends over 11 residues, inclusive of both ends. CDR3 region: CASPSLGDALI.

The table lists this clonotype with many counts. The V and J genes are TRBV5-5 and TRBJ1-3, with unresolved D. Germline CDR1 and CDR2: SGHKS and YYEKEE (reference sequence). The CDR3 covers 15 residues. The V and J ends lost 4 bases and 0 bases respectively, with 11 bases between them. The CDR3 bases are TGTGCCAGCAGCCTAGAACTCCTCTCTGGAAACACCATATATTTT. Its protein product is CASSLELLSGNTIYF.

There are many counts of this clonotype. The rearrangement links TRBV28 to TRBJ2-7; D perhaps matches TRBD2 (7 bases). Trimming left V 7 bases short and J 4 bases short, with 17 bases between. The CDR3 length is 14 residues. The V gene's germline CDR1 is MDHEN and CDR2 SYDVKM. CDR3 amino acids: CASTMGGTPYEQYV. The CDR3 DNA reads as TGTGCCAGCACGATGGGAGGGACACCTTACGAGCAGTACGTC.

This clonotype was counted only a few times. This chain connects TRBV6-6 to TRBJ2-2, with 14 bases identical to TRBD2. This CDR3 spans 20 amino acids. V gave up 5 bases and J gave up 0 bases; unmatched junction bases: 11. The germline V gene has CDR1 MNHNY and CDR2 SVGAGI (reference sequence). The CDR3 sequence: CASSHPGGLAGGTNTGELFF. The CDR3 DNA reads as TGTGCCAGCAGTCACCCCGGCGGACTAGCGGGGGGTACGAACACCGGGGAGCTGTTTTTT.

This chain uses TRBV12-2 with TRBJ1-1. TRBV12-2 is listed as a pseudogene. This CDR3 spans 16 amino acids. The CDR3 loop is CASRLGGRVLGTEAFF. The CDR3 DNA sequence: TGTGCAAGTCGCTTAGGGGGGAGGGTATTGGGCACTGAAGCTTTCTTT.

This chain links TRBV7-6 with TRBJ2-1, with 9 bases matching TRBD2. CDR3 length equals 14 residues. Germline V CDR1 and CDR2: SGHVS, FNYEAQ. The V gene end was trimmed by 3 bases and the J gene end by 6 bases; junction bases not matched to a gene: 3. The CDR3 here is CASSFRGGVNEQFF. CDR3 in DNA: TGTGCCAGCAGCTTTCGCGGGGGGGTCAATGAGCAGTTCTTC.

This clonotype was counted only a few times. The CDR3 DNA is TGTGCCAGCAGCGCCTCCGGGGTCCACTTT. This codes for CASSASGVHF. The chain joins TRBV5-8 to TRBJ1-6; no clear D gene. CDR3 length: 10 amino acids. The ends were cut back, 4 bases at V and 17 bases at J, with 10 bases in the middle. Germline lookup yields CDR1 SGHTS and CDR2 YDEGEE. Variable domain in full (rest from reference TRBV5-8 and TRBJ1-6): EAGVTQSPTHLIKTRGQQATLRCSPISGHTSVYWYQQALGLGLQFLLWYDEGEERNRGNFPPRFSGRQFPNYSSELNVNALELEDSALYLCASSASGVHFGNGTRLTVT.

This clonotype was counted at least ten times. The chain has TRBV6-5 and TRBJ2-7, with a weak D call TRBD1 (5 bases). From germline, CDR1 is MNHEY and CDR2 SVGAGI. V lost 7 bases, J lost 6 bases, and 13 bases lay in between. CDR3 length equals 12 residues. This chain's CDR3 is CASTTQGGEQYF. The CDR3 nucleotides are TGTGCCAGCACCACGCAGGGCGGCGAGCAGTACTTC.

J is TRBJ2-1 and V is TRBV7-3; the D gene could be TRBD1 or TRBD2 (5 bases each). CDR3 size: 14 residues. V gave up 5 bases and J gave up 7 bases, with 15 bases separating them. The germline V gene encodes CDR1 SGHTA and CDR2 FQGTGA. The CDR3 DNA reads as TGTGCCAGCAGCCCTACCGGGACGCAGAATGAGCAGTTCTTC. Its protein is CASSPTGTQNEQFF.

In this sample, this clonotype turned up a few times. V usage is TRBV13 and J usage is TRBJ1-1, with D unclear. The CDR3 runs 15 residues. V was clipped by 5 bases and J by 3 bases, with 16 bases between them. Germline-derived CDR1 and CDR2 are PRHDT and FYEKMQ (reference sequence). The CDR3 DNA reads as TGTGCCAGCAGCCGCTACAGACCCAAGCACACTGAAGCTTTCTTT. It encodes CASSRYRPKHTEAFF.

The chain has TRBV27 and TRBJ2-5; 7 bases agree with TRBD2. The CDR3 loop spans 14 amino acids. The trim removed 2 bases at V and 4 bases at J, leaving 4 bases unmatched. Germline lookup yields CDR1 MNHEY and CDR2 SMNVEV (reference sequence). The CDR3 DNA reads TGTGCCAGCAGTTTACGGGGGGTCGGAGAGACCCAGTACTTC. This translates into CASSLRGVGETQYF.

The chain joins TRBV11-2 to TRBJ1-1; TRBD1 agrees at 7 bases. This CDR3 is 14 amino acids long. J was trimmed by 8 bases and V by 5 bases; bases with no gene match: 11. Germline values: CDR1 SGHAT, CDR2 FQNNGV. The CDR3 is CASSRGLRDSEAFF. The CDR3 DNA reads TGTGCCAGCAGCCGAGGCCTCCGGGACAGCGAAGCTTTCTTT.

The sample holds a few counts of this clonotype. The V and J genes are TRBV12-3 or TRBV12-4 and TRBJ1-2, with D possibly matching TRBD1 (5 bases). With 3 bases removed from V and 8 bases from J, the gap between germline ends came to 13 bases. This CDR3 region has 13 residues. As DNA, the CDR3 is TGTGCCAGCAGTTTCCAGGGCAACTGGGGCTACACCTTC. Protein product: CASSFQGNWGYTF.